This entry lists 20 T cell receptor beta chains sequenced from one sample in a study of T cell responses to AZD1222 COVID-19 vaccine (dated by TCRdb to about 2021). What this sample's time point label stands for: about 28 days (+/-7) after the second vaccine dose. The receptor library was made with the immunoSEQ multiplex PCR assay. TCRdb's version of the immuneACCESS table is confined to in-frame rearrangements and falls short of the full clone set. An unresolved V gene accounts for under half of the shortfall where checked; the remainder is of unknown origin. In this sample the table shows approximately 150,000 clones, 80% to 95% of which occur a single time. The ten largest clones add up to roughly 2% of the sample. Specimen: peripheral blood, collected 28 days after the second AZD1222 dose. The receptors originated from an adult who received the AZD1222 COVID-19 vaccine.

The rearrangement joins TRBV3-1 (or the pseudogene TRBV3-2) to TRBJ1-1; D is possibly TRBD1 (5 bases). Germline CDR1 LGHDT, CDR2 YNNKEL (reference sequence). V was cut by 4 bases and J by 4 bases, with 16 bases left in between. The CDR3 covers 15 residues. This CDR3 is CASSLGVGEVTEAFF. For the CDR3, the DNA is TGTGCCAGCAGCCTAGGGGTAGGGGAGGTCACTGAAGCTTTCTTT.

V is TRBV3-1 (or the pseudogene TRBV3-2) and J is TRBJ2-2; D may be TRBD1 or TRBD2 (5 bases each). Deletions cut 0 bases from V and 7 bases from J, with 12 bases between. Germline assignment: CDR1 LGHDT and CDR2 YNNKEL (reference sequence). CDR3 length equals 15 residues. The CDR3 DNA reads as TGTGCCAGCAGCCAAGATCGGCCAGGGAGCGGGGAGCTGTTTTTT. Translated: CASSQDRPGSGELFF.

The chain recombines TRBV12-3 or TRBV12-4 with TRBJ1-5; D not resolved. Trimming pared 5 bases from V and 5 bases from J, leaving 7 bases between. The CDR3 has 12 residues. This CDR3 is CASSPSYQPQHF. CDR3 DNA: TGTGCCAGCAGTCCGTCCTATCAGCCCCAGCATTTT.

The genes are TRBV2 and TRBJ1-1, with D perhaps TRBD1 (5 bases). This CDR3 has 13 residues. V was pared by 7 bases and J by 1 base, with 10 bases between. Looked up from germline, CDR1 is SNHLY and CDR2 is FYNNEI. CDR3 residues: CASKGTENTEAFF. In nucleotides, the CDR3 is TGTGCCAGCAAGGGGACGGAGAACACTGAAGCTTTCTTT.

The rearrangement joins TRBV5-6 to TRBJ1-2, with D unclear. The CDR3 runs 14 residues. Germline CDR1 SGHDT, CDR2 YYEEEE. V lost 0 bases to trimming and J lost 4 bases, with 10 bases between them. The CDR3 sequence: CASSLVARGYGYTF. CDR3 sequence (DNA): TGTGCCAGCAGCTTGGTGGCCCGGGGCTATGGCTACACCTTC. Drawing the rest from reference TRBV5-6 and TRBJ1-2, the complete variable domain is DAGVTQSPTHLIKTRGQQVTLRCSPKSGHDTVSWYQQALGQGPQFIFQYYEEEERQRGNFPDRFSGHQFPNYSSELNVNALLLGDSALYLCASSLVARGYGYTFGSGTRLTVV.

V usage is TRBV18 and J usage is TRBJ2-7; no reliable D call. The germline V gene has CDR1 KGHSH and CDR2 LQKENI. The V end lost 3 bases, the J end lost 6 bases, and 6 bases lay between the germline ends. The CDR3 contains 11 residues. The CDR3 loop is CASSPSGEQYF. In nucleotides, the CDR3 is TGTGCCAGCTCACCGTCCGGCGAGCAGTACTTC.

The chain links TRBV6-1 to TRBJ1-1, with D unclear. With 2 bases removed from V and 5 bases from J, the gap between germline ends came to 6 bases. Germline loops: CDR1 MNHNS, CDR2 SASEGT. The CDR3 covers 12 residues. CDR3 nucleotides: TGTGCCAGCAGTGAATTTAGGACTGAAGCTTTCTTT. It yields the protein CASSEFRTEAFF.

This sequence joins TRBV19 and TRBJ1-1; a possible D gene is TRBD1 (5 bases). Germline V gene lookup returns CDR1 LNHDA and CDR2 SQIVND (reference sequence). This CDR3 has 16 amino acids. Trimming took off 3 bases at V and 0 bases at J, with 14 bases between the two ends. This CDR3 reads CASSILGETVNTEAFF. CDR3 in DNA: TGTGCCAGTAGTATTTTGGGGGAAACGGTGAACACTGAAGCTTTCTTT.

The chain has TRBV5-1 and TRBJ2-3, with TRBD2 matching 9 bases. CDR3 length equals 17 residues. The germline gives CDR1 SGHRS, CDR2 YFSETQ. Germline trimming cut 1 base from V and 2 bases from J; bases unmatched to any gene: 8. CDR3 sequence (DNA): TGCGCCAGCAGCTTGAGACCAGCGGGAGGCCTCACAGATACGCAGTATTTT. This encodes CASSLRPAGGLTDTQYF.

V usage is TRBV6-1 and J usage is TRBJ1-5; D is unclear. The CDR3 length is 15 residues. Germline CDR1 MNHNS, CDR2 SASEGT. V was pared by 1 base and J by 6 bases, with 13 bases between. This CDR3 is CASSEGVRAAQPQHF. DNA for the CDR3: TGTGCCAGCAGTGAAGGTGTTAGGGCAGCTCAGCCCCAGCATTTT.

This clone was observed once. CDR3 in DNA: TGTGCCAGCAGTTTATCGCCCAGGAGGAATGAAAAACTGTTTTTT. Its translation is CASSLSPRRNEKLFF. V and J are TRBV27 and TRBJ1-4; D unclear. The CDR3 has 15 residues. CDR1 is MNHEY and CDR2 is SMNVEV in the germline V gene (reference sequence). Trimming pared 0 bases from V and 5 bases from J, leaving 10 bases between.

The chain has TRBV19 and TRBJ1-2; D not resolved. Per the germline V gene, CDR1 is LNHDA and CDR2 is SQIVND (reference sequence). V shed 2 bases and J shed 0 bases, with 13 bases lying between them. This CDR3 contains 16 residues. In DNA, the CDR3 is TGTGCCAGTAGTATATCCCGCCAGGCCGCTAACTATGGCTACACCTTC. It translates to CASSISRQAANYGYTF.

CDR3 in DNA: TGTGCCAGCAGCGTTCTTCCCCCGACGAGCTCCTACAATGAGCAGTTCTTC. Translating it yields CASSVLPPTSSYNEQFF. The rearrangement links TRBV3-1 (or the pseudogene TRBV3-2) to TRBJ2-1; D not certain. The CDR3 is made up of 17 amino acids. The germline CDR1 and CDR2 sequences are LGHDT and YNNKEL (reference sequence). V dropped 5 bases and J dropped 0 bases, with 17 bases sitting between them.

This chain connects TRBV4-3 to TRBJ2-1; D remains ambiguous. The V end lost 0 bases, the J end lost 2 bases, and 2 bases lay between the germline ends. The CDR3 contains 13 residues. Germline V gene lookup returns CDR1 LGHNA and CDR2 YSLEER. For the CDR3, the DNA is TGCGCCAGCAGCCAAGATACCTACAATGAGCAGTTCTTC. As protein: CASSQDTYNEQFF.

The chain is built from TRBV11-2 and TRBJ1-3; D remains ambiguous. V gave up 3 bases and J gave up 2 bases, with 14 bases separating them. The length of the CDR3 is 16 residues. From germline, CDR1 is SGHAT and CDR2 FQNNGV. The CDR3 reads CASSFGLGQAGNTIYF. The CDR3 coding sequence is TGTGCCAGCAGCTTCGGACTGGGCCAAGCTGGAAACACCATATATTTT.

V and J are TRBV5-1 and TRBJ2-4; D ambiguous. Looked up from germline, CDR1 is SGHRS and CDR2 is YFSETQ. V was cut by 1 base and J by 8 bases, with 13 bases left in between. The CDR3 has 14 residues. The CDR3 DNA reads as TGCGCCAGCAGCTTGCTCGGGCATTTTGACATTCAGTACTTC. This encodes CASSLLGHFDIQYF.

This chain uses TRBV20-1 with TRBJ1-5; D is uncertain. Germline V gene sequence: CDR1 DFQATT, CDR2 SNEGSKA (reference sequence). V shed 3 bases and J shed 4 bases, with 13 bases lying between them. The CDR3 is made up of 14 amino acids. The CDR3 sequence: CSASGWSKNQPQHF. In DNA form, the CDR3 reads TGCAGTGCTAGTGGGTGGTCGAAAAATCAGCCCCAGCATTTT.

The chain joins TRBV14 to TRBJ1-6, with D hard to call. Trimming pared 1 base from V and 0 bases from J, leaving 10 bases between. From germline, CDR1 is SGHDN and CDR2 FVKESK. The CDR3 covers 17 residues. CDR3 sequence (DNA): TGTGCCAGCAGCCAAGGGACGGGGAGCTCCTATAATTCACCCCTCCACTTT. It codes for CASSQGTGSSYNSPLHF.

This clone showed up just once. This chain connects TRBV18 to TRBJ2-5; possibly TRBD1 or TRBD2 for D (6 bases each). The germline V gene encodes CDR1 KGHSH and CDR2 LQKENI. V lost 0 bases, J lost 3 bases, and 11 bases lay in between. The CDR3 length is 15 residues. The CDR3 DNA reads TGTGCCAGCTCACCACCGGCAAGGGGGGAAGAGACCCAGTACTTC. The encoded protein is CASSPPARGEETQYF. Full variable domain (remainder filled in from reference TRBV18 and TRBJ2-5): NAGVMQNPRHLVRRRGQEARLRCSPMKGHSHVYWYRQLPEEGLKFMVYLQKENIIDESGMPKERFSAEFPKEGPSILRIQQVVRGDSAAYFCASSPPARGEETQYFGPGTRLLVL.

This clone was seen once. The chain uses TRBV5-6 and TRBJ1-5, with D hard to call. The CDR3 has 16 residues. In germline, CDR1 is SGHDT, CDR2 YYEEEE. Trimming shortened V by 0 bases and J by 6 bases, and 16 bases separated the two germline ends. CDR3 residues: CASSLGAFREGQPQHF. The DNA of the CDR3 is TGTGCCAGCAGCTTGGGCGCCTTCCGGGAGGGTCAGCCCCAGCATTTT.